The present entry profiles one T cell receptor (beta chain) with its context. These data originate in a study of cytomegalovirus exposure and HLA in healthy donors. Both 60 Vbeta primers and 13 Jbeta primers went into the PCR. Repertoires were generated with immunoSEQ multiplex PCR, while TCRdb's copy carries only in-frame clones and drops some. The sample holds 150,000 to 200,000 clones, about 79% seen once. V dropped 0 bases and J dropped 0 bases, with 12 bases sitting between them. The germline gives CDR1 SGHDT, CDR2 YYEEEE. This CDR3 spans 16 amino acids. V gene TRBV5-6 combines with J gene TRBJ1-1; D might be TRBD1 (5 bases). The receptor's source is a man aged 45-60 years in good health and CMV-seropositive. What was sequenced was PBMCs. CDR3: CASSLGLRGMNTEAFF. The CDR3 region has the DNA TGTGCCAGCAGCTTGGGCCTAAGGGGCATGAACACTGAAGCTTTCTTT.